This T cell receptor (beta chain) comes out of a study of T cells after posttransplantation cyclophosphamide. The germline V gene has CDR1 MNHNY and CDR2 SVGAGI (reference sequence). V lost 2 bases to trimming and J lost 5 bases, with 15 bases between them. CDR3 length: 15 amino acids. Assay used: immunoSEQ multiplex PCR; TCRdb lists only in-frame clones, some missing. The sample includes 650 to 900 clones, about 77% of them seen just once. On this clone itself: Its matching antigen is unknown.

A marrow graft followed busulfan-fludarabine conditioning, with cyclophosphamide on days +3 and +4. Notes on the study in general: Skin or GI-infiltrating T cells shared few TRB sequences with blood. TRB clonality was highly associated with recipient CMV seropositivity and reactivation.

The input for sequencing was CD4+ T cells sorted from blood, taken after an allogeneic stem cell transplant with post-transplant cyclophosphamide. The chain recombines TRBV6-6 with TRBJ1-2; D not certain. The sequence derives from a female patient aged 25-40 years who received an allogeneic stem cell transplant from a related donor, was CMV-positive, and had no GVHD. The T cells may come from the graft donor. CDR3 sequence: CASSYPVGVPYGYTF. DNA of the CDR3: TGTGCCAGCAGTTACCCGGTGGGAGTGCCGTATGGCTACACCTTC.